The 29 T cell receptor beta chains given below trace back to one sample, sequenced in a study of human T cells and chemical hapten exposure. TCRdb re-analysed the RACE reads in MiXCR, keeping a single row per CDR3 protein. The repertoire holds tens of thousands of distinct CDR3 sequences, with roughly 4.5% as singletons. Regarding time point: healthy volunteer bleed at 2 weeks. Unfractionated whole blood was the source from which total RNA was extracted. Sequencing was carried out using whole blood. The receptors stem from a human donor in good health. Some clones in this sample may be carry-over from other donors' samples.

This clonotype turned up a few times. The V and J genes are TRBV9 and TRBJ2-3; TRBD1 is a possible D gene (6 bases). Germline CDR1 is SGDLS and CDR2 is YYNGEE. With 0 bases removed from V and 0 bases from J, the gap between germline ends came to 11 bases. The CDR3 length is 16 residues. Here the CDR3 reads CASSVVPGASTDTQYF. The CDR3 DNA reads TGTGCCAGCAGCGTAGTTCCAGGGGCGAGCACAGATACGCAGTATTTT. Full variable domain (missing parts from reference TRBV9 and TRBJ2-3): DSGVTQTPKHLITATGQRVTLRCSPRSGDLSVYWYQQSLDQGLQFLIQYYNGEERAKGNILERFSAQQFPDLHSELNLSSLELGDSALYFCASSVVPGASTDTQYFGPGTRLTVL.

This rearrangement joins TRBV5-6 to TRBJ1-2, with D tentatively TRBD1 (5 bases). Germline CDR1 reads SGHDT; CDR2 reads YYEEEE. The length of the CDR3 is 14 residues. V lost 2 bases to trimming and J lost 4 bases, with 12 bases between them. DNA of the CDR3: TGTGCCAGCAGCTTCGCCGGGACGGCCTATGGCTACACCTTC. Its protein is CASSFAGTAYGYTF.

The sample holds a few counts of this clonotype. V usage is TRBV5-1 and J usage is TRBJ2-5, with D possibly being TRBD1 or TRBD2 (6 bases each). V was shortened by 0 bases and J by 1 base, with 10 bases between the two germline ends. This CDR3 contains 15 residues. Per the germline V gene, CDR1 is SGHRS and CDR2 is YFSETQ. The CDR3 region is CASSLVGGPQETQYF. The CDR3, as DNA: TGCGCCAGCAGCTTGGTTGGGGGGCCCCAAGAGACCCAGTACTTC.

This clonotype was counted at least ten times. This CDR3 reads CASSSTKTSGEQFF. The CDR3 DNA reads TGTGCCAGCAGTTCCACCAAGACTAGCGGGGAGCAGTTCTTC. The gene calls are TRBV28 and TRBJ2-1; 10 bases match TRBD2. This CDR3 comprises 14 residues. Germline V gives CDR1 MDHEN, CDR2 SYDVKM. V lost 4 bases, J lost 10 bases, and 7 bases stayed unmatched.

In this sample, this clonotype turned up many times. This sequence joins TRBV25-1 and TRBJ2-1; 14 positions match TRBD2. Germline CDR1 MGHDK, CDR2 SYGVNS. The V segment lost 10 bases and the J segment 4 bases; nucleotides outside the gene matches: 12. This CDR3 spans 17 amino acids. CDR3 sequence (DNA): TGTGCCACAAAAGGGGGGACTAGCGGGAGTTCGTACAATGAGCAGTTCTTC. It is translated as CATKGGTSGSSYNEQFF.

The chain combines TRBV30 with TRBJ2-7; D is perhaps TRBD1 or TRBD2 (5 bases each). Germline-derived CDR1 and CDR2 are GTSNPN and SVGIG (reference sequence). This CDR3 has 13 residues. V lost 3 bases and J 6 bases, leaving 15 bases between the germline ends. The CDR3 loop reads CAWSLGRAGEQYF. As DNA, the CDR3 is TGTGCCTGGAGCTTGGGCAGGGCGGGCGAGCAGTACTTC.

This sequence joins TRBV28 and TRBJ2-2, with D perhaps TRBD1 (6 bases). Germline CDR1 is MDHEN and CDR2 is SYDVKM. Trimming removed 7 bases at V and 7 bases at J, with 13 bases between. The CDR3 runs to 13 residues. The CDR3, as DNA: TGTGCCAGCATCACGGACAGAAGCGGGGAGCTGTTTTTT. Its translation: CASITDRSGELFF.

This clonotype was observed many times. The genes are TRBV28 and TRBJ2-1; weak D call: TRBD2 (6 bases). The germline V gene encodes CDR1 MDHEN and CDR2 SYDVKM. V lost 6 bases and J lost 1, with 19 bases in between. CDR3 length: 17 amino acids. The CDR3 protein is CASSQVSGGNSYNEQFF. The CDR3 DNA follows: TGTGCCAGCAGCCAAGTTTCCGGGGGTAATTCCTACAATGAGCAGTTCTTC. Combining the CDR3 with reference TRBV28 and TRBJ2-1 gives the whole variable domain DVKVTQSSRYLVKRTGEKVFLECVQDMDHENMFWYRQDPGLGLRLIYFSYDVKMKEKGDIPEGYSVSREKKERFSLILESASTNQTSMYLCASSQVSGGNSYNEQFFGPGTRLTVL.

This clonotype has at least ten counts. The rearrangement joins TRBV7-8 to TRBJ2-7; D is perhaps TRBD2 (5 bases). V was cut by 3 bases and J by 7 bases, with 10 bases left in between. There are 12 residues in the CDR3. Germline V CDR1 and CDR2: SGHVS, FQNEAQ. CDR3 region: CASSFPSREQYF. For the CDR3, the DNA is TGTGCCAGCAGCTTCCCTAGCAGGGAGCAGTACTTC.

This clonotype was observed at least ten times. CDR3 protein: CATSDTGGGQPQHF. CDR3 DNA: TGTGCCACCAGTGACACCGGGGGCGGTCAGCCCCAGCATTTT. The chain recombines TRBV24-1 with TRBJ1-5, with D perhaps matching TRBD1 (6 bases). There are 14 residues in the CDR3. V lost 4 bases, J lost 6 bases, and 12 bases lay in between. CDR1 KGHDR and CDR2 SFDVKD come from the germline V gene.

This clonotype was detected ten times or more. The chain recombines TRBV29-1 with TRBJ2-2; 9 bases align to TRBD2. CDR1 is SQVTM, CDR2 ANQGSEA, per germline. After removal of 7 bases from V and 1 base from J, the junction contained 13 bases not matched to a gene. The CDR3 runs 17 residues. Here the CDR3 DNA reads TGCAGCGCTAAGACGTCTCCGACTAGCGGGAACACCGGGGAGCTGTTTTTT. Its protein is CSAKTSPTSGNTGELFF.

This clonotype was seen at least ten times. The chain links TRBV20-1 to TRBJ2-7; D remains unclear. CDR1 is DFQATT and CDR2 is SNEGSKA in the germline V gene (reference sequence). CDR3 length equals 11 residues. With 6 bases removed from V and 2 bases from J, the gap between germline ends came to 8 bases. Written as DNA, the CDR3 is TGCAGTGCCCCCCTCCCCTACGAGCAGTACTTC. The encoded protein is CSAPLPYEQYF.

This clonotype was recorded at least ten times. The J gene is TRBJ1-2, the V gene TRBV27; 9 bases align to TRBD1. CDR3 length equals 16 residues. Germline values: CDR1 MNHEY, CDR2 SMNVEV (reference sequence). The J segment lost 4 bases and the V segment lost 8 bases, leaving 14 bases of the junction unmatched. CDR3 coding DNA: TGTGCCAGCTTTAGCCCCGGACAGGGGTTAACCTATGGCTACACCTTC. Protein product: CASFSPGQGLTYGYTF.

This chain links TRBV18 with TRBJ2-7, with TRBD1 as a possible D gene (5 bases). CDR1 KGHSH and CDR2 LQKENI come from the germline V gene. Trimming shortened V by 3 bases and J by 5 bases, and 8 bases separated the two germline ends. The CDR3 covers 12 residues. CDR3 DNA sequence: TGTGCCAGCTCACCCGGCAGGGACGAGCAGTACTTC. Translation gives CASSPGRDEQYF.

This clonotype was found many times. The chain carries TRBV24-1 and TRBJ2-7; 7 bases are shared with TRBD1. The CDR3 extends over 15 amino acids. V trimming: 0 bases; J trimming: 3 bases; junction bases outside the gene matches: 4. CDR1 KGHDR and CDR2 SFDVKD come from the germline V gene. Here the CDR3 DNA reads TGTGCCACCAGTGATTTGAAGGGGGCGAGCTACGAGCAGTACTTC. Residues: CATSDLKGASYEQYF.

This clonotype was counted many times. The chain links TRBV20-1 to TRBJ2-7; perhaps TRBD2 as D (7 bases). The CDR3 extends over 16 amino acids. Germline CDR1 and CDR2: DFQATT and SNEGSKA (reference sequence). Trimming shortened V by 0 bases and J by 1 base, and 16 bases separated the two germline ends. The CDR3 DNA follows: TGCAGTGCTAGAGATAGAGGGGGGGTAGGGTCCTACGAGCAGTACTTC. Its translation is CSARDRGGVGSYEQYF.

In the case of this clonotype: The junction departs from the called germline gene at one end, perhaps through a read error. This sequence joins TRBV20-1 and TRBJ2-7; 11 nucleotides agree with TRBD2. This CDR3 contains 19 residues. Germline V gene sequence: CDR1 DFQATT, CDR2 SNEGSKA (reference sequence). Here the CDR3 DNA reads TGCGGTGCTAGTCACCGGGACAGTAGACTAGCGGGGCTTATCTACGAGCAGTACTTC. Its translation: CGASHRDSRLAGLIYEQYF.

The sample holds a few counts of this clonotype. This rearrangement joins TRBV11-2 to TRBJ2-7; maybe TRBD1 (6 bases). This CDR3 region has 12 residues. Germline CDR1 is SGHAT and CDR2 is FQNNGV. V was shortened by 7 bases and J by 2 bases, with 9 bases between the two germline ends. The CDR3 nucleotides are TGTGCCAGCAAACAGGGCACCTACGAGCAGTACTTC. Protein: CASKQGTYEQYF. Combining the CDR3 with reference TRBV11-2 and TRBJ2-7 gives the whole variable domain EAGVAQSPRYKIIEKRQSVAFWCNPISGHATLYWYQQILGQGPKLLIQFQNNGVVDDSQLPKDRFSAERLKGVDSTLKIQPAKLEDSAVYLCASKQGTYEQYFGPGTRLTVT.

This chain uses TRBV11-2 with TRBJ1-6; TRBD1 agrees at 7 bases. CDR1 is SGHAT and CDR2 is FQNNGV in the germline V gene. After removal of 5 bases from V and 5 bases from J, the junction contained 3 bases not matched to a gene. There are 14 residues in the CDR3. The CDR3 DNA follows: TGTGCCAGCAGCCAGGGACAGCATAATTCACCCCTCCACTTT. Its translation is CASSQGQHNSPLHF. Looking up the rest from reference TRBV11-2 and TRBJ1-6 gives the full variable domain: EAGVAQSPRYKIIEKRQSVAFWCNPISGHATLYWYQQILGQGPKLLIQFQNNGVVDDSQLPKDRFSAERLKGVDSTLKIQPAKLEDSAVYLCASSQGQHNSPLHFGNGTRLTVT.

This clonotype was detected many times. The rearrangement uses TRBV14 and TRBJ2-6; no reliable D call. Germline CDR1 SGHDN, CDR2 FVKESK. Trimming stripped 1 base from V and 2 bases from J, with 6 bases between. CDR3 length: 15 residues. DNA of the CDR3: TGTGCCAGCAGCCAAGGAAGGGCTGGGGCCAACGTCCTGACTTTC. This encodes CASSQGRAGANVLTF.

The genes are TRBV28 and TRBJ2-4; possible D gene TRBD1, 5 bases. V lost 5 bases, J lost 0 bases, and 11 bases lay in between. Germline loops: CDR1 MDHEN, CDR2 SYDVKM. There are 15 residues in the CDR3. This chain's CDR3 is CASSGADLAKNIQYF. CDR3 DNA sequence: TGTGCCAGCAGTGGGGCGGACCTAGCCAAAAACATTCAGTACTTC.

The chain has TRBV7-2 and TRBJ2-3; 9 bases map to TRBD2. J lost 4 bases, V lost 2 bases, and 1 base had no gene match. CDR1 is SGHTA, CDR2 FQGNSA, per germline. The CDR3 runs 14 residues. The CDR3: CASSLLAGPDTQYF. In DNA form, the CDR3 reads TGTGCCAGCAGCTTACTAGCGGGACCAGATACGCAGTATTTT.

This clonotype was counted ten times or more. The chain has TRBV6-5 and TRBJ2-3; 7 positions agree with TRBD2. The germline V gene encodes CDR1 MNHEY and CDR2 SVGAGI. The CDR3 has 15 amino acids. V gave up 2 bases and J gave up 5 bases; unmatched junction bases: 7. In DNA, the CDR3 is TGTGCCAGCAGTTACGGCGGGAGTGAGGGAGATACGCAGTATTTT. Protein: CASSYGGSEGDTQYF.

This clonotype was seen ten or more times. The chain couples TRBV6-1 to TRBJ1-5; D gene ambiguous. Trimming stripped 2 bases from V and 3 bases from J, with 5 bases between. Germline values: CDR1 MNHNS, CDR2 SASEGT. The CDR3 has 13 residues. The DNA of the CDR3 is TGTGCCAGCAGTGAACAGTTCAATCAGCCCCAGCATTTT. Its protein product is CASSEQFNQPQHF.

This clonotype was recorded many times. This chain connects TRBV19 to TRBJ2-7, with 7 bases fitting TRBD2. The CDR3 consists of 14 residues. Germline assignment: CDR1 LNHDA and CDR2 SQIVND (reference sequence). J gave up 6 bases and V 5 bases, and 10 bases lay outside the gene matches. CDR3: CASSAGLGWGEQYF. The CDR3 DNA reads TGTGCCAGTAGTGCAGGACTAGGATGGGGCGAGCAGTACTTC. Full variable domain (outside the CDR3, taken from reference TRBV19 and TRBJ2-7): DGGITQSPKYLFRKEGQNVTLSCEQNLNHDAMYWYRQDPGQGLRLIYYSQIVNDFQKGDIAEGYSVSREKKESFPLTVTSAQKNPTAFYLCASSAGLGWGEQYFGPGTRLTVT.

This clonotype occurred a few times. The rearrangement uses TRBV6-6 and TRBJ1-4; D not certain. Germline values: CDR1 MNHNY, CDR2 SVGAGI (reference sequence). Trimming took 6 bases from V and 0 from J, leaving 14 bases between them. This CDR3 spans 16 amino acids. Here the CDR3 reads CASRLSTATTNEKLFF. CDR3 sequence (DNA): TGTGCCAGCAGATTGTCAACGGCGACAACTAATGAAAAACTGTTTTTT.

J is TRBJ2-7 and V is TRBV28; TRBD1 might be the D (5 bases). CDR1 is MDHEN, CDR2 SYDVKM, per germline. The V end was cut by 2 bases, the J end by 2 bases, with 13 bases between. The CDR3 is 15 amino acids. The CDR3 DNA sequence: TGTGCCAGCAGTTTAGGGGCAGGACCCGCCTACGAGCAGTACTTC. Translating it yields CASSLGAGPAYEQYF.

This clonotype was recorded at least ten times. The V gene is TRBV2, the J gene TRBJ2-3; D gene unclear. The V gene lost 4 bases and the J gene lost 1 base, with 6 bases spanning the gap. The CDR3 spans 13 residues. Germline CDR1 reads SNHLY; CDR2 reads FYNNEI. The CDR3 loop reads CASSVDRTDTQYF. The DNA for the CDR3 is TGTGCCAGCAGTGTGGACCGCACAGATACGCAGTATTTT.

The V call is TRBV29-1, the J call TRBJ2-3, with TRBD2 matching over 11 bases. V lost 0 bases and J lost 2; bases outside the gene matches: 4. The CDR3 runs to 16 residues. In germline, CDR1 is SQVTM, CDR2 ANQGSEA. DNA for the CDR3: TGCAGCGTTGAAGATGCACTAGCGGGAGACACAGATACGCAGTATTTT. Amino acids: CSVEDALAGDTDTQYF.